A single sample is the source of the 13 T cell receptor beta chains below, sequenced in a study of blood T cell repertoires in COVID-19. Assay: immunoSEQ multiplex PCR; the TCRdb copy retains only in-frame clones and omits some. The sample has about 190,000 clones, roughly 89% seen once; the top ten hold approximately 0.93%. Material: peripheral blood. All receptors come from a woman younger than 35 who had recovered from COVID-19.

The CDR3 nucleotides are TGTGCCAGCAGCTTTGGAACAGCAAATTCACCCCTCCACTTT. Its translation is CASSFGTANSPLHF. The V gene is TRBV11-3, the J gene TRBJ1-6, with D uncertain. V was cut by 3 bases and J by 7 bases, with 10 bases left in between. This CDR3 comprises 14 residues. Germline V gives CDR1 SGHNT, CDR2 YENEEA.

J is TRBJ2-5 and V is TRBV7-2; TRBD2 might be the D (5 bases). Germline V gives CDR1 SGHTA, CDR2 FQGNSA. Trimming cost V 5 bases and J 2 bases, with 12 bases left between them. The CDR3 sequence is 14 residues long. The CDR3 loop reads CASSGGPGQETQYF. The DNA of the CDR3 is TGTGCCAGCAGCGGAGGCCCCGGGCAAGAGACCCAGTACTTC.

The chain recombines TRBV24-1 with TRBJ2-1; D unresolved. Between the trimmed V and J ends, which lost 1 base and 5 bases, there was a span of 11 bases. The CDR3 extends over 15 amino acids. Germline V gene sequence: CDR1 KGHDR, CDR2 SFDVKD. The CDR3, as DNA: TGTGCCACCAGTGATTTAGCCCAAAAGAACAATGAGCAGTTCTTC. This translates into CATSDLAQKNNEQFF.

This sequence joins TRBV14 and TRBJ1-4; D remains unclear. The CDR3 is made up of 14 amino acids. Trimming left V 4 bases short and J 6 bases short, with 12 bases between. Germline V CDR1 and CDR2: SGHDN, FVKESK. The CDR3 DNA is TGTGCCAGCAGCCCTAGTTGGTTCGATGAAAAACTGTTTTTT. Residues: CASSPSWFDEKLFF.

V and J are TRBV4-2 and TRBJ2-1, with TRBD1 as a possible D gene (6 bases). Trimming cost V 0 bases and J 8 bases, with 14 bases left between them. Germline V gene lookup returns CDR1 LGHNA and CDR2 YNFKEQ. The CDR3 length is 15 residues. As DNA, the CDR3 is TGTGCCAGCAGCCAAGATGGGGGCCGTGGCGATGAGCAGTTCTTC. This sequence encodes CASSQDGGRGDEQFF.

The genes are TRBV7-9 and TRBJ2-1, with 11 bases aligning to TRBD2. V gave up 3 bases and J gave up 4 bases; unmatched junction bases: 8. Germline-derived CDR1 and CDR2 are SEHNR and FQNEAQ (reference sequence). CDR3 length: 17 residues. The DNA for the CDR3 is TGTGCCAGCAGCTTGCTAGCGGGGGGTGATTGGTACAATGAGCAGTTCTTC. Amino acids: CASSLLAGGDWYNEQFF. Together with reference TRBV7-9 and TRBJ2-1, the CDR3 gives the full variable domain: DTGVSQNPRHKITKRGQNVTFRCDPISEHNRLYWYRQTLGQGPEFLTYFQNEAQLEKSRLLSDRFSAERPKGSFSTLEIQRTEQGDSAMYLCASSLLAGGDWYNEQFFGPGTRLTVL.

This chain uses TRBV4-2 with TRBJ2-1, with 11 nucleotides matching TRBD1. This CDR3 spans 16 amino acids. The V segment lost 2 bases and the J segment 2 bases; nucleotides outside the gene matches: 2. From germline, CDR1 is LGHNA and CDR2 YNFKEQ. CDR3 residues: CASSQRGQGAYNEQFF. In nucleotides, the CDR3 is TGTGCCAGCAGCCAAAGGGGACAGGGGGCCTACAATGAGCAGTTCTTC.

The rearrangement links TRBV11-2 to TRBJ2-7, with D perhaps matching TRBD2 (7 bases). The CDR3 runs to 16 residues. CDR1 and CDR2 (germline): SGHAT, FQNNGV. The V end was cut by 2 bases, the J end by 6 bases, with 20 bases between. The CDR3 reads CASSLSAWEGVAEQYF. DNA for the CDR3: TGTGCCAGCAGCTTAAGCGCCTGGGAGGGGGTTGCCGAGCAGTACTTC.

A note on this clone: This sample also contains other DNA sequences that code for the same CDR3. The chain links TRBV5-4 to TRBJ1-6, with 8 bases aligning to TRBD1. Unmatched junction bases numbered 4, after V lost 4 bases and J lost 7 bases. This CDR3 contains 14 residues. The germline CDR1 and CDR2 sequences are SGHNT and YYREEE (reference sequence). The CDR3 sequence is CASSPDRVNSPLHF. Written as DNA, the CDR3 is TGTGCCAGCAGCCCGGACAGGGTAAATTCACCCCTCCACTTT.

For this clone: This specimen includes other DNA sequences encoding the same CDR3. The genes are TRBV15 and TRBJ1-4; the D gene is possibly TRBD1 (6 bases). Trimming took 0 bases from V and 6 from J, leaving 8 bases between them. From germline, CDR1 is LNHNV and CDR2 YYDKDF (reference sequence). The CDR3 runs to 14 residues. The CDR3 sequence is CATSRDRGDEKLFF. The CDR3 coding sequence is TGTGCCACCAGCAGAGACAGGGGTGATGAAAAACTGTTTTTT.

The chain employs TRBV3-1 (or the pseudogene TRBV3-2) and TRBJ1-1, with TRBD1 matching 7 bases. The germline CDR1 and CDR2 sequences are LGHDT and YNNKEL (reference sequence). The CDR3 sequence is 13 residues long. The V gene end was trimmed by 3 bases and the J gene end by 4 bases; junction bases not matched to a gene: 2. In DNA, the CDR3 is TGTGCCAGCAGCCACCCAGGGGGCACTGAAGCTTTCTTT. This codes for CASSHPGGTEAFF.

V usage is TRBV2 and J usage is TRBJ2-7; 16 nucleotides line up with TRBD2. J was trimmed by 4 bases and V by 10 bases; bases with no gene match: 16. The length of the CDR3 is 18 residues. The germline V gene encodes CDR1 SNHLY and CDR2 FYNNEI. DNA for the CDR3: TGTGCCACACGATCCGGGACTAGCGGGAGGGCCGAAAAATACGAGCAGTACGTC. It translates to CATRSGTSGRAEKYEQYV.

The rearrangement uses TRBV7-2 and TRBJ2-5; D call uncertain. Germline V gene lookup returns CDR1 SGHTA and CDR2 FQGNSA. The CDR3 consists of 13 residues. Trimming removed 3 bases from V and 1 base from J, with 6 bases in between. The chain's CDR3 is CASSFPGQETQYF. CDR3 bases: TGTGCCAGCAGCTTCCCAGGCCAAGAGACCCAGTACTTC.